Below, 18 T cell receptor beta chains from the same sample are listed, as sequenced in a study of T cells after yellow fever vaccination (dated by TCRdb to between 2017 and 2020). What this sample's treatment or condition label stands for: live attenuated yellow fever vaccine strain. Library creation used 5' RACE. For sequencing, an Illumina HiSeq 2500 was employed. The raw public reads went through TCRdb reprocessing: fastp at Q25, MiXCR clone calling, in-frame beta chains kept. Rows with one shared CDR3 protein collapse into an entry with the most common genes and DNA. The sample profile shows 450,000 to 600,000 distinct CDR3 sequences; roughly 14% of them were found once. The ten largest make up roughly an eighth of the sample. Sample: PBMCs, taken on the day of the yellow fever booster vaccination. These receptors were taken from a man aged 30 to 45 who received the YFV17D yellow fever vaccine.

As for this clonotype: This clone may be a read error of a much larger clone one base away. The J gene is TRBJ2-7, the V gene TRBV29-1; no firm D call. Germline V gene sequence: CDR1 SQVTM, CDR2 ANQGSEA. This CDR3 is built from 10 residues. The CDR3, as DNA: TGCGGCGTTGCCGACCTCGAGCAGTACTTC. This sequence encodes CGVADLEQYF.

CDR3 in amino acids: CANEDRVTEAFF. CDR3 coding DNA: TGCGCCAACGAGGACAGGGTAACTGAAGCTTTCTTT. The chain recombines TRBV5-1 with TRBJ1-1; 8 positions agree with TRBD1. CDR3 length: 12 amino acids. Germline CDR1 reads SGHRS; CDR2 reads YFSETQ. V was pared by 9 bases and J by 5 bases, with 6 bases of the junction left unmatched. Supplemented by reference TRBV5-1 and TRBJ1-1, the full variable domain reads KAGVTQTPRYLIKTRGQQVTLSCSPISGHRSVSWYQQTPGQGLQFLFEYFSETQRNKGNFPGRFSGRQFSNSRSEMNVSTLELGDSALYLCANEDRVTEAFFGQGTRLTVV.

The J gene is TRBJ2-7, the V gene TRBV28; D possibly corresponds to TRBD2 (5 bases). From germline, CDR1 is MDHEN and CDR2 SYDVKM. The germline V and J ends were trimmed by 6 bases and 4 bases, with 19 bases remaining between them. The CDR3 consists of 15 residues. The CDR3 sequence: CASRNPRGRTYEQYF. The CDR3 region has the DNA TGTGCCAGCAGAAACCCCCGGGGTCGAACGTACGAGCAGTACTTC.

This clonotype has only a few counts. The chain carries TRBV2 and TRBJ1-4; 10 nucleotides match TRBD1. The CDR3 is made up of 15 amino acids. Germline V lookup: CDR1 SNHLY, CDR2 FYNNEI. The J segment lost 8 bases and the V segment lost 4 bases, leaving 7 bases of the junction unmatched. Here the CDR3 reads CASSAWDRGGEKLFF. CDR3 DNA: TGTGCCAGCAGTGCTTGGGACAGGGGAGGCGAAAAACTGTTTTTT.

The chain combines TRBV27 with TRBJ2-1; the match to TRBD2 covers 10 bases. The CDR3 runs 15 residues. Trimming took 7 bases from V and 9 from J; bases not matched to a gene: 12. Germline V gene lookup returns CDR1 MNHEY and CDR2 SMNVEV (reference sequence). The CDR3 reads CASTKSGRAGVEQFF. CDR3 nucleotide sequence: TGTGCCAGCACTAAGAGCGGGAGGGCCGGGGTTGAGCAGTTCTTC.

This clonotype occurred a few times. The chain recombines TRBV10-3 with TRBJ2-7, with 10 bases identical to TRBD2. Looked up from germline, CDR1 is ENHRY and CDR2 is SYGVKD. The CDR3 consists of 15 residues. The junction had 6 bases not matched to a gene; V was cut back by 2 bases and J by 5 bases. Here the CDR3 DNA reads TGTGCCATCAGTGAGGGAACTAGCGGGGCAGACGAGCAGTACTTC. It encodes CAISEGTSGADEQYF.

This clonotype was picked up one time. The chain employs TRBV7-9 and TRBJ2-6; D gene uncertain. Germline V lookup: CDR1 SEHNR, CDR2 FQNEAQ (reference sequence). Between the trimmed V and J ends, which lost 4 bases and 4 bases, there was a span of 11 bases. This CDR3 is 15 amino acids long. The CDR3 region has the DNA TGTGCCAGCAGCTCAGGAACCCCCGGGGCCAACGTCCTGACTTTC. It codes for CASSSGTPGANVLTF.

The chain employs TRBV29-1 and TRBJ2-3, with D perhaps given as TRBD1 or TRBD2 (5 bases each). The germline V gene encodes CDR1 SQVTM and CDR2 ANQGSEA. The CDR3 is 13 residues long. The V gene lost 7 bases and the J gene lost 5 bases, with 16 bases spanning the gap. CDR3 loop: CSAGTAVGDTQYF. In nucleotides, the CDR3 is TGCAGCGCCGGGACCGCGGTGGGAGATACGCAGTATTTT.

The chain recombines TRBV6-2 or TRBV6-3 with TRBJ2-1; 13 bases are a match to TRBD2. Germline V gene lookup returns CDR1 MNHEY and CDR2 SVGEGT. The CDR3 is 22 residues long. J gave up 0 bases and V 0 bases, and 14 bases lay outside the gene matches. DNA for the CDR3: TGTGCCAGCAGTTACTCGAGCCGGACTAGCGGGAGCCCCTCTAGCTCCTACAATGAGCAGTTCTTC. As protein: CASSYSSRTSGSPSSSYNEQFF.

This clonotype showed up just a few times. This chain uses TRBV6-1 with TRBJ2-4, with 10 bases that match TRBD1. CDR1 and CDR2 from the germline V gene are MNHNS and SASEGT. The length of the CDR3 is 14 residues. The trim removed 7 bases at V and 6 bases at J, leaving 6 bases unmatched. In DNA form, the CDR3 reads TGTGCCAGCAATCTCCGGGACAGGGGAAACATTCAGTACTTC. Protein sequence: CASNLRDRGNIQYF.

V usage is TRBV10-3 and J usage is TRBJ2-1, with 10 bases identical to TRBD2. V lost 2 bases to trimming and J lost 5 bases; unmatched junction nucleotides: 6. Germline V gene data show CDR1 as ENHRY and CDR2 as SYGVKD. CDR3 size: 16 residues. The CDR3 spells CAISEPLAGDHNEQFF. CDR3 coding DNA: TGTGCCATCAGTGAGCCTCTAGCGGGGGATCACAATGAGCAGTTCTTC.

Here the CDR3 DNA reads TGTGCCAGCAGTTACCTGGGCAGAACCTACAATGAGCAGTTCTTC. It yields the protein CASSYLGRTYNEQFF. The chain is built from TRBV6-5 and TRBJ2-1; D call uncertain. Germline V lookup: CDR1 MNHEY, CDR2 SVGAGI. CDR3 size: 15 residues. V was clipped by 2 bases and J by 2 bases, with 10 bases between them.

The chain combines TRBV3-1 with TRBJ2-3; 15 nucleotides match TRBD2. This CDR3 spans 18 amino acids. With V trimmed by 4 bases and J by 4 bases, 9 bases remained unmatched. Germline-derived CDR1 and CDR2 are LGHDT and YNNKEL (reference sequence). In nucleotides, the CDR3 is TGTGCCAGCAGCCCCCGGACTAGCGGGAGGGCTGGGGCAGATACGCAGTATTTT. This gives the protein CASSPRTSGRAGADTQYF.

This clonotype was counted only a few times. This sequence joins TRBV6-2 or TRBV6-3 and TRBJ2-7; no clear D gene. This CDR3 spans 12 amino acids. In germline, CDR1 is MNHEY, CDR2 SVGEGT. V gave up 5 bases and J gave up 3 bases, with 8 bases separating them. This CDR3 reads CASSPTVYEQYF. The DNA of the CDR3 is TGTGCCAGCAGTCCCACAGTCTACGAGCAGTACTTC.

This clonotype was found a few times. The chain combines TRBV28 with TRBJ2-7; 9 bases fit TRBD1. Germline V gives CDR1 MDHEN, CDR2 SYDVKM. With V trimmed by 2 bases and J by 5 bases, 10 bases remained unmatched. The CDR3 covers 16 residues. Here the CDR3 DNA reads TGTGCCAGCAGTTTAGGAGGCCGGGACAGGGCACACGAGCAGTACTTC. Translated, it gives CASSLGGRDRAHEQYF.

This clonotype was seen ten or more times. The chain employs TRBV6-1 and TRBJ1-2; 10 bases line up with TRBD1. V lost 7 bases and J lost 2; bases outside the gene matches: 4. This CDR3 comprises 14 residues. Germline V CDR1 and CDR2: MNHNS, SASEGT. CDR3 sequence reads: CASNPGQGNYGYTF. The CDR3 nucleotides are TGTGCCAGCAATCCGGGACAGGGGAACTATGGCTACACCTTC.

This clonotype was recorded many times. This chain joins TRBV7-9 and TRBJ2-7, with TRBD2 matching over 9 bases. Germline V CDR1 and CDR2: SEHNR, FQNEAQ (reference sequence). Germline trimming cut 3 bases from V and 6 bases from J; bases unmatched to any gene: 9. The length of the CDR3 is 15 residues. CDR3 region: CASSLGAGGMGEQYF. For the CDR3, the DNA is TGTGCCAGCAGCTTGGGAGCGGGAGGAATGGGCGAGCAGTACTTC.

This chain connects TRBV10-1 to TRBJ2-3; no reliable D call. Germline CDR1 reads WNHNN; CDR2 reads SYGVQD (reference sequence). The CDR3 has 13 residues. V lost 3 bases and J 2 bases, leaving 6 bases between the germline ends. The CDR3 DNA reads TGCGCCAGCAGTGACAGGTCCACAGATACGCAGTATTTT. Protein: CASSDRSTDTQYF.